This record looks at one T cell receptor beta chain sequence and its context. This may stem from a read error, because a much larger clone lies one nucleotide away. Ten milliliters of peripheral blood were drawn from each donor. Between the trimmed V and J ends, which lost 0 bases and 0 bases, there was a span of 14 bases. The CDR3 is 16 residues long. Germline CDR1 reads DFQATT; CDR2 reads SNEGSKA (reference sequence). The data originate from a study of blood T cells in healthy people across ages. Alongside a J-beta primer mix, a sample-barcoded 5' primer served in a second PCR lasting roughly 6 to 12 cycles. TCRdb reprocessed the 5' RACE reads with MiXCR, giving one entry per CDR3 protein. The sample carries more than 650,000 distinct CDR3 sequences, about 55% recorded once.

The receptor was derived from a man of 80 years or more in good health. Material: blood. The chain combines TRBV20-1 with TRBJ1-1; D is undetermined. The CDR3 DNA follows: TGCAGTGCTAGAGATTATCTTAGAAACCTGAACACTGAAGCTTTCTTT. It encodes CSARDYLRNLNTEAFF.